This entry concerns a single T cell receptor beta chain. The antigen remains undetermined. Generation of TCR beta libraries employed quantitative 5'-RACE incorporating molecular barcodes. From the 5' RACE reads, TCRdb called clonotypes with MiXCR, one entry per CDR3 protein. The sample records just under 350,000 distinct CDR3 sequences, roughly 14% being singletons. CDR3 length equals 14 residues. Germline lookup yields CDR1 SGHRS and CDR2 YFSETQ. Trimming took off 3 bases at V and 8 bases at J, with 14 bases between the two ends. These data belong to a study of CD8 T cells in ankylosing spondylitis. Regarding the study as a whole: As reported, disease-linked clones showed significant enrichment in matched ankylosing spondylitis synovial fluid. There was a TCR beta motif, made of several highly homologous variants, that appeared characteristic of ankylosing spondylitis blood. Researchers report that disease-linked clones proved CD8+ and relatively rare in peripheral blood.

The material sequenced was blood, either unsorted or a sorted T cell fraction (not recorded which). This clonotype was sampled from a male donor with ankylosing spondylitis or in good health (not recorded which). The gene calls are TRBV5-1 and TRBJ1-4; D is uncertain. CDR3 sequence (DNA): TGCGCCAGCAGCTCCCGGACCCGACGGGAAAAACTGTTTTTT. Its translation is CASSSRTRREKLFF.